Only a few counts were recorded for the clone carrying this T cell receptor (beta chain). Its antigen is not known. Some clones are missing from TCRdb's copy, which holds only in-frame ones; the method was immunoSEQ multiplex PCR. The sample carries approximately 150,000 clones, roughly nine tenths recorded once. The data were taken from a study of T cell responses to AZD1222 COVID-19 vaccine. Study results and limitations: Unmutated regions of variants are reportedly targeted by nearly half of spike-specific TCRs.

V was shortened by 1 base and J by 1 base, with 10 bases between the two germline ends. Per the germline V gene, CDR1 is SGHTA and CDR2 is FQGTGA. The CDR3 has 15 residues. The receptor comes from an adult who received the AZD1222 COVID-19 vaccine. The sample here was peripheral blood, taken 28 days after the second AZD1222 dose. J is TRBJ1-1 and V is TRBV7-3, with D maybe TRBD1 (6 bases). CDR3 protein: CASSLMGGANTEAFF. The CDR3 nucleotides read TGTGCCAGCAGCTTAATGGGGGGCGCGAACACTGAAGCTTTCTTT.